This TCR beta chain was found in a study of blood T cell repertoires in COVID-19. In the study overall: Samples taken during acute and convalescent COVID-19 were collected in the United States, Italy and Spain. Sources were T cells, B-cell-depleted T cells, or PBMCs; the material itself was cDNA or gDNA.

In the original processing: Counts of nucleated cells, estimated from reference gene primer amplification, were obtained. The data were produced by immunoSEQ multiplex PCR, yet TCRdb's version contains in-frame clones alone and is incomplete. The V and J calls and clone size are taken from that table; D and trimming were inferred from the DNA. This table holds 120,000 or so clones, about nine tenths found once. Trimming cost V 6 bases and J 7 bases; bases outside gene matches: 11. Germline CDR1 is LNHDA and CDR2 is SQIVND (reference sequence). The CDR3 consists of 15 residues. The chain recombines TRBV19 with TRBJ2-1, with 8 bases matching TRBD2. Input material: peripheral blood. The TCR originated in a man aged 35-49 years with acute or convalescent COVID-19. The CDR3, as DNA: TGTGCCAGTAGGAGCGGGGGCGTTAACCTTAATGAGCAGTTCTTC. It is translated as CASRSGGVNLNEQFF.